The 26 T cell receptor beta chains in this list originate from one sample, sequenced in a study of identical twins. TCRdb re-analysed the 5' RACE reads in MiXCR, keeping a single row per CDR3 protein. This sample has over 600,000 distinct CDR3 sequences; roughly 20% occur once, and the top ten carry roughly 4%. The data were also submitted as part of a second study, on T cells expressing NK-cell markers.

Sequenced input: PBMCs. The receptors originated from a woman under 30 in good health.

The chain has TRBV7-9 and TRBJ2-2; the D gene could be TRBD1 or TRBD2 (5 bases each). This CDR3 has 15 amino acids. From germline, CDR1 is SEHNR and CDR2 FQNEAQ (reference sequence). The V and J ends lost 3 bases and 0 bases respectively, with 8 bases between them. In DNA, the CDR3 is TGTGCCAGCAGCTTTGGGGACGCGAACACCGGGGAGCTGTTTTTT. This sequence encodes CASSFGDANTGELFF.

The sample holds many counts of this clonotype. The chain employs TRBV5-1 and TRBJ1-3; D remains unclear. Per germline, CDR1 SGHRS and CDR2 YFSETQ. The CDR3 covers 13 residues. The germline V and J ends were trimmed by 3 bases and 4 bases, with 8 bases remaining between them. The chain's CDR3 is CASSSLTGNTIYF. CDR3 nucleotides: TGCGCCAGCAGCTCCTTGACAGGAAACACCATATATTTT.

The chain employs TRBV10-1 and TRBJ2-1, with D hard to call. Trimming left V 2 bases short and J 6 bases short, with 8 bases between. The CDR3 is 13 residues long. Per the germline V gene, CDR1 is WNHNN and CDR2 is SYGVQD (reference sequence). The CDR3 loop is CASSEDNLNEQFF. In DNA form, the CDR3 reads TGCGCCAGCAGTGAGGATAACCTCAATGAGCAGTTCTTC.

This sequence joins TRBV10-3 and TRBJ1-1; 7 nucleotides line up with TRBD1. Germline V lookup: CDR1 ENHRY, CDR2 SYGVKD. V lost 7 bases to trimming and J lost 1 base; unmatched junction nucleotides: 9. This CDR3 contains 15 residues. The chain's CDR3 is CAIKVGGGGNTEAFF. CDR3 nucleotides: TGTGCCATCAAGGTAGGAGGGGGCGGGAACACTGAAGCTTTCTTT.

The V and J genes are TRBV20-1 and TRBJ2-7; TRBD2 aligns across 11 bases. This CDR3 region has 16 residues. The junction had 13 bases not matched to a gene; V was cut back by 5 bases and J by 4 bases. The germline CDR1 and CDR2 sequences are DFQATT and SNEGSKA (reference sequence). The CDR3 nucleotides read TGCAGTGCTGACTCAACTAGCGGGAGCTTTCTGTACGAGCAGTACTTC. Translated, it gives CSADSTSGSFLYEQYF.

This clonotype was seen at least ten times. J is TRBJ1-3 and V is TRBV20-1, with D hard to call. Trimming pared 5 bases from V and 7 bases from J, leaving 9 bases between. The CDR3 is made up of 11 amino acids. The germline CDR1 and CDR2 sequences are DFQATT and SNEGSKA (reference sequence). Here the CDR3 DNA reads TGCAGTGCTGCTACATCGAACACCATATATTTT. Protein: CSAATSNTIYF.

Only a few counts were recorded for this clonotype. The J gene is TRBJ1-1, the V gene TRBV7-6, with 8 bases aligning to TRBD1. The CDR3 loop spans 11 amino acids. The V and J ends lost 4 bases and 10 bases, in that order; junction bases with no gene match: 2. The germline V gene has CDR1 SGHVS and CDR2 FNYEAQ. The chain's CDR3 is CASSSGQGAFF. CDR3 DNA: TGTGCCAGCAGCTCCGGACAGGGAGCTTTCTTT.

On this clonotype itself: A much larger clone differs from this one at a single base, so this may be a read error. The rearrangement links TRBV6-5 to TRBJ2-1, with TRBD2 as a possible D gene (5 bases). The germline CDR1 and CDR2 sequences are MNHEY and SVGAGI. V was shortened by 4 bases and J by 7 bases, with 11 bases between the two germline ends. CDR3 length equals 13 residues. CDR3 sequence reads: CASSFGSWNEQFF. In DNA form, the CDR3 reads TGTGCCAGCAGTTTTGGGAGCTGGAATGAGCAGTTCTTC.

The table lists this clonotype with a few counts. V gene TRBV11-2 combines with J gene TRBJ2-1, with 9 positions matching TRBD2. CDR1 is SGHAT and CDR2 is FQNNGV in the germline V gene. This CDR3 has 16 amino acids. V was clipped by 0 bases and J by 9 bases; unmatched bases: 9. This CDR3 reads CASSLEMAGGLFEQFF. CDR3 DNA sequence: TGTGCCAGCAGCTTAGAAATGGCGGGAGGGTTGTTTGAGCAGTTCTTC.

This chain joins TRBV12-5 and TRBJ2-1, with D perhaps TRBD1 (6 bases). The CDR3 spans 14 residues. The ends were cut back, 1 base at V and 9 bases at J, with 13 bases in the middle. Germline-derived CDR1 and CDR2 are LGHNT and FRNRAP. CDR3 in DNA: TGTGCTAGTGGTTTGGATACAGGGTCCGCTGAGCAGTTCTTC. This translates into CASGLDTGSAEQFF.

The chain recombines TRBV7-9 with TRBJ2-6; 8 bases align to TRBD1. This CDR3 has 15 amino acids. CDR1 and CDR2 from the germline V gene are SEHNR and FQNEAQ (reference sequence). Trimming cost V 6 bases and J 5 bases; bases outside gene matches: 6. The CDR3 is CASRPQGARANVLTF. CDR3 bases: TGTGCCAGCAGGCCTCAGGGGGCGCGGGCCAACGTCCTGACTTTC. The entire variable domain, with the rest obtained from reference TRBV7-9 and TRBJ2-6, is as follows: DTGVSQNPRHKITKRGQNVTFRCDPISEHNRLYWYRQTLGQGPEFLTYFQNEAQLEKSRLLSDRFSAERPKGSFSTLEIQRTEQGDSAMYLCASRPQGARANVLTFGAGSRLTVL.

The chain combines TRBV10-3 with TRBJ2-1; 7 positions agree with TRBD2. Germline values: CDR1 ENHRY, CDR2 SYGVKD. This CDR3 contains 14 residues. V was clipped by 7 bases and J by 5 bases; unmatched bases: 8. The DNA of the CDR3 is TGTGCCATCAAGGAGTCTAGCGGCCACAATGAGCAGTTCTTC. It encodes CAIKESSGHNEQFF.

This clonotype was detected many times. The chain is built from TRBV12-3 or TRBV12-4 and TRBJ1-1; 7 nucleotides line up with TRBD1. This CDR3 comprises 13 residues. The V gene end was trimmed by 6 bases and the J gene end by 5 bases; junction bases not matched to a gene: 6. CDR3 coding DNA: TGTGCCAGCAGCCGACAGGGTGGGACTGAAGCTTTCTTT. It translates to CASSRQGGTEAFF.

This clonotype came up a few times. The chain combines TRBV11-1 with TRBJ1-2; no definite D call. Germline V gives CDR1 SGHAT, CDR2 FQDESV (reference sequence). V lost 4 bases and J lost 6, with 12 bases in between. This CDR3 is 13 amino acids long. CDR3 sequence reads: CASSSAGFHGYTF. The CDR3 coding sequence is TGTGCCAGCAGCTCCGCAGGATTTCATGGCTACACCTTC.

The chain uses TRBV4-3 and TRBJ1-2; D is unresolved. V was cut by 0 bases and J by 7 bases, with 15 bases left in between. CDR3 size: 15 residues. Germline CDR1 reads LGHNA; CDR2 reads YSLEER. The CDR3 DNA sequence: TGCGCCAGCAGCCAAGATAAAACGATTTTGTCTGGCTACACCTTC. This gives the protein CASSQDKTILSGYTF.

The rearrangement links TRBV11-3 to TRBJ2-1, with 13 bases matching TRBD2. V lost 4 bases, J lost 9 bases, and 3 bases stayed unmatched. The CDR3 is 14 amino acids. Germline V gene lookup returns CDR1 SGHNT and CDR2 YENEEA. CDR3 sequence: CASSSGLAGFEQFF. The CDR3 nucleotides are TGTGCCAGCAGCTCGGGACTAGCGGGGTTTGAGCAGTTCTTC.

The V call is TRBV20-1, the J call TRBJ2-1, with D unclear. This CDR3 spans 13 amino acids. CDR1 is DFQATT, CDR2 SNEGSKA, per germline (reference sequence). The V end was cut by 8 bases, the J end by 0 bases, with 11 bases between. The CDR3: CSLGLSSYNEQFF. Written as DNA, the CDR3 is TGCAGTCTCGGCTTGAGCTCCTACAATGAGCAGTTCTTC.

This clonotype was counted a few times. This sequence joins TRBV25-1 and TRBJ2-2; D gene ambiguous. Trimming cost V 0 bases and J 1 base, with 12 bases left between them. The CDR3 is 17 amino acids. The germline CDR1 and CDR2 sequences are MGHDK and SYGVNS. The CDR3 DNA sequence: TGTGCCAGCAGTGAATACGTCCGGCTGGGGAACACCGGGGAGCTGTTTTTT. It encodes CASSEYVRLGNTGELFF.

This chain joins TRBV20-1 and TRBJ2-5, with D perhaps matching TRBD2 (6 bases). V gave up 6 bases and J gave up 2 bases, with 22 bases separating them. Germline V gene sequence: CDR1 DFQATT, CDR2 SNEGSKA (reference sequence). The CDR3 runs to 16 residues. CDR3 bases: TGCAGTGCCGCTGGGGGTGGGCTAGCGATTCAAGAGACCCAGTACTTC. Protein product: CSAAGGGLAIQETQYF.

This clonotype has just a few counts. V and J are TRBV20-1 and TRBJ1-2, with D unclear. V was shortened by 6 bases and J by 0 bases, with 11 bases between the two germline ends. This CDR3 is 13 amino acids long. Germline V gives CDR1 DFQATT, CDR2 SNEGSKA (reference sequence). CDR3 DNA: TGCAGTGCCGTAGTGGCTACTAACTATGGCTACACCTTC. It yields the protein CSAVVATNYGYTF.

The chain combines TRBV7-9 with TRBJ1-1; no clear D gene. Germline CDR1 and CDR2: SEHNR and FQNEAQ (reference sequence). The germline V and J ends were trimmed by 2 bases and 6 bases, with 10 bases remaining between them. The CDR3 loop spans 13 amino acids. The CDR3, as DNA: TGTGCCAGCAGCTTACAGGTCATGGCTGAAGCTTTCTTT. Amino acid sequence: CASSLQVMAEAFF.

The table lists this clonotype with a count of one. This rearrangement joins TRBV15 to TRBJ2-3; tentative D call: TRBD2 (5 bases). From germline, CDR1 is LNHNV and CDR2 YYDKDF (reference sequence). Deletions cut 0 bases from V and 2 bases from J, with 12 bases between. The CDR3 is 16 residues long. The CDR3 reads CATSRDLRAVTDTQYF. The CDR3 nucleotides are TGTGCCACCAGCAGAGATCTTCGAGCGGTCACAGATACGCAGTATTTT.

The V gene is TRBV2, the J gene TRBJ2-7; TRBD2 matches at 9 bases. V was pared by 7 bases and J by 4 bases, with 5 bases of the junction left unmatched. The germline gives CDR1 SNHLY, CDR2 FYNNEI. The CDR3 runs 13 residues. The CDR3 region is CASTGTSTYEQYF. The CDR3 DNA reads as TGTGCCAGCACCGGGACTAGCACTTACGAGCAGTACTTC.

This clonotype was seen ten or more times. CDR3 protein: CATSRVPSGRLDTQYF. The CDR3 DNA is TGTGCCACCAGCAGAGTTCCTAGCGGGAGATTAGATACGCAGTATTTT. J is TRBJ2-3 and V is TRBV15; TRBD2 agrees at 10 bases. From germline, CDR1 is LNHNV and CDR2 YYDKDF (reference sequence). V lost 1 base to trimming and J lost 5 bases; unmatched junction nucleotides: 6. The CDR3 has 16 residues.

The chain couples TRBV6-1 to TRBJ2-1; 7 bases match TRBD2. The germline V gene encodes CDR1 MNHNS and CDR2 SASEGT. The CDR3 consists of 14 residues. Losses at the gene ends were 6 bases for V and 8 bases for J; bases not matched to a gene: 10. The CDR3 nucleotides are TGTGCCAGCAGGCAAGCGGGACCCCACGATGAGCAGTTCTTC. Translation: CASRQAGPHDEQFF.

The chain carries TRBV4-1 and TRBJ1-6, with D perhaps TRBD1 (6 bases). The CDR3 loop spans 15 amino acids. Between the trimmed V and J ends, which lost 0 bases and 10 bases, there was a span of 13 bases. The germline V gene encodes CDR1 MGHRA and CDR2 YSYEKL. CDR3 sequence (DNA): TGCGCCAGCAGCCAAGATGAGGACAGCCTATCACCCCTCCACTTT. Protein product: CASSQDEDSLSPLHF.